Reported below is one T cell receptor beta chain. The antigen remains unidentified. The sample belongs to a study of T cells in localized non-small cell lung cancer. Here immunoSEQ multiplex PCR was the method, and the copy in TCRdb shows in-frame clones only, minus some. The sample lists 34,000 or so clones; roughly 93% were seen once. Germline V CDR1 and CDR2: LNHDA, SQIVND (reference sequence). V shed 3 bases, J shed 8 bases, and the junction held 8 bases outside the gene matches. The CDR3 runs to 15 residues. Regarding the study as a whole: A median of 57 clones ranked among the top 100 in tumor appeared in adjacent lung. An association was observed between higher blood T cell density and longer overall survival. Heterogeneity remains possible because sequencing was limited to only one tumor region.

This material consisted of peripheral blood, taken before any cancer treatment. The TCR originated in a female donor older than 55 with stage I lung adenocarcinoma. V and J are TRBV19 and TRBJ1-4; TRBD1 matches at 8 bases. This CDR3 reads CASSISPGQDEKLFF. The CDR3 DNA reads TGTGCCAGTAGTATTTCACCGGGACAGGACGAAAAACTGTTTTTT.